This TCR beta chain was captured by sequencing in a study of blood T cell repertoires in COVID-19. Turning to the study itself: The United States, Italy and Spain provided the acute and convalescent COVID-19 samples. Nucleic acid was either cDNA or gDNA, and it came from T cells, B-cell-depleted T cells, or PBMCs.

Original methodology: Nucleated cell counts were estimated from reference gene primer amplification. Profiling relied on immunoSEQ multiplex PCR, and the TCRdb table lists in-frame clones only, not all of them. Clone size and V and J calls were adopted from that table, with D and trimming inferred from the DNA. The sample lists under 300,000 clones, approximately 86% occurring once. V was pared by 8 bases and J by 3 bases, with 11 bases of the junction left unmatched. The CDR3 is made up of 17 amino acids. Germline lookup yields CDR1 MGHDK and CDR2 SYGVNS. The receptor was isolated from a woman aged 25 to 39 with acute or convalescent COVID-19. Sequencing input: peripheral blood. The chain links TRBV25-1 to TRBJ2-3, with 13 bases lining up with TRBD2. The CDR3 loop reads CASARTSGRGGTDTQYF. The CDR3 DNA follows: TGTGCCAGCGCACGGACTAGCGGGAGAGGGGGGACAGATACGCAGTATTTT.